This T cell receptor (beta chain) was captured in a study of control samples from healthy donors and cancer patients. Profiling relied on immunoSEQ multiplex PCR, and the TCRdb table lists in-frame clones only, not all of them. The sample lists 150,000 to 200,000 clones, roughly nine tenths seen once, with around 1.5% in the top ten. V was pared by 6 bases and J by 5 bases, with 11 bases between. Germline lookup yields CDR1 ENHRY and CDR2 SYGVKD. The CDR3 has 13 residues. The TCR sequence derives from a man in his thirties or forties in good health. Sample: blood. The chain uses TRBV10-3 and TRBJ1-5; no reliable D call. The CDR3 nucleotides read TGTGCCATCAGCGCGACTATGGATCAGCCCCAGCATTTT. It is translated as CAISATMDQPQHF.